These 30 T cell receptor beta chains were all obtained from the same sample, sequenced in a study of T cells in Graves' hyperthyroidism and ophthalmopathy. TCR beta CDR3 regions were amplified from RNA. First-round RT-PCR with HTBI primers amplified the TCR CDR3 region. TCRdb reprocessed the multiplex PCR reads with MiXCR, giving one entry per CDR3 protein. Among under 700,000 distinct CDR3 sequences, over 15% were seen once, and the ten largest hold around a sixth. The source material was blood. The source of these receptors is a woman in her late teens or twenties with Graves' hyperthyroidism.

The table lists this clonotype with many counts. The chain has TRBV20-1 and TRBJ1-2, with a tentative D call TRBD1 (5 bases). Germline CDR1 DFQATT, CDR2 SNEGSKA (reference sequence). The CDR3 covers 15 residues. Trimming cost V 4 bases and J 4 bases, with 19 bases left between them. The CDR3 DNA follows: TGCAGTGCTACCCCTCGCGGGGACCACTCCTATGGCTACACCTTC. This translates into CSATPRGDHSYGYTF.

The table lists this clonotype with a few counts. The genes are TRBV12-3 or TRBV12-4 and TRBJ2-2, with a possible D match to TRBD2 (6 bases). This CDR3 comprises 16 residues. The V end lost 4 bases, the J end lost 6 bases, and 18 bases lay between the germline ends. Here the CDR3 DNA reads TGTGCCAGCAGTTCAGGACTAAAACTGGGGGCCGGGGAGCTGTTTTTT. Translating gives CASSSGLKLGAGELFF.

The gene calls are TRBV10-3 and TRBJ2-3, with 14 bases matching TRBD2. Germline loops: CDR1 ENHRY, CDR2 SYGVKD. The CDR3 has 17 residues. J was trimmed by 4 bases and V by 2 bases; bases with no gene match: 5. The CDR3 is CAISERGTSGSPDTQYF. The CDR3, as DNA: TGTGCCATCAGTGAGAGAGGGACTAGCGGGAGTCCAGATACGCAGTATTTT.

The genes are TRBV10-1 and TRBJ1-1; no clear D. Trimming left V 3 bases short and J 4 bases short, with 9 bases between. The CDR3 contains 13 residues. CDR1 WNHNN and CDR2 SYGVQD come from the germline V gene (reference sequence). CDR3 amino acids: CASSDVPGTEAFF. The CDR3 bases are TGCGCCAGCAGTGACGTCCCGGGCACTGAAGCTTTCTTT.

The chain recombines TRBV7-2 with TRBJ1-3; a possible D gene is TRBD1 (6 bases). V lost 3 bases and J lost 0, with 15 bases in between. Germline CDR1 is SGHTA and CDR2 is FQGNSA. CDR3 length: 17 residues. The CDR3 loop is CASSFRTTGISGNTIYF. The CDR3 DNA follows: TGTGCCAGCAGCTTTCGCACTACAGGGATCTCTGGAAACACCATATATTTT.

The chain employs TRBV7-8 and TRBJ1-1, with D uncertain. There are 16 residues in the CDR3. Per germline, CDR1 SGHVS and CDR2 FQNEAQ. The V and J ends lost 2 bases and 0 bases respectively, with 13 bases between them. The CDR3 loop reads CASSLSEIEMNTEAFF. CDR3 coding DNA: TGTGCCAGCAGCTTATCCGAGATAGAGATGAACACTGAAGCTTTCTTT.

This clonotype occurred many times. The chain carries TRBV18 and TRBJ2-1; 8 nucleotides agree with TRBD2. The CDR3 has 16 amino acids. Unmatched junction bases numbered 5, after V lost 4 bases and J lost 0 bases. The germline V gene encodes CDR1 KGHSH and CDR2 LQKENI. DNA for the CDR3: TGTGCCAGCTCACTAGCTAGCGGGTACTCCTACAATGAGCAGTTCTTC. It codes for CASSLASGYSYNEQFF. The variable domain in full, completed from reference TRBV18 and TRBJ2-1, reads NAGVMQNPRHLVRRRGQEARLRCSPMKGHSHVYWYRQLPEEGLKFMVYLQKENIIDESGMPKERFSAEFPKEGPSILRIQQVVRGDSAAYFCASSLASGYSYNEQFFGPGTRLTVL.

This clonotype was picked up a small number of times. The genes are TRBV7-9 and TRBJ1-1; TRBD1 matches at 7 bases. The V segment lost 1 base and the J segment 9 bases; nucleotides outside the gene matches: 8. This CDR3 is built from 14 residues. Germline V gives CDR1 SEHNR, CDR2 FQNEAQ (reference sequence). This CDR3 reads CASSLVSSGGKAFF. The CDR3 bases are TGTGCCAGCAGCTTAGTCTCGTCAGGGGGGAAAGCTTTCTTT.

This clonotype occurred many times. This chain links TRBV12-3 or TRBV12-4 with TRBJ2-3, with D perhaps TRBD2 (8 bases). V was trimmed by 6 bases and J by 3 bases, leaving 28 bases between them. The CDR3 consists of 19 residues. Written as DNA, the CDR3 is TGTGCCAGCAGATACAGTAGAAGGGGGCTGTTAGCGGGAACAGATACGCAGTATTTT. It codes for CASRYSRRGLLAGTDTQYF.

V is TRBV10-3 and J is TRBJ1-1, with 9 positions matching TRBD1. J was trimmed by 8 bases and V by 4 bases; bases with no gene match: 8. Per the germline V gene, CDR1 is ENHRY and CDR2 is SYGVKD. The CDR3 runs to 14 residues. The CDR3 sequence is CAISAGGQGIEAFF. DNA for the CDR3: TGTGCCATCAGTGCGGGTGGACAGGGGATAGAAGCTTTCTTT.

The table lists this clonotype with many counts. This chain connects TRBV13 to TRBJ2-7; 10 bases align to TRBD1. V was clipped by 5 bases and J by 1 base; unmatched bases: 5. This CDR3 contains 15 residues. Germline V CDR1 and CDR2: PRHDT, FYEKMQ (reference sequence). The CDR3 loop reads CASSPRDRGSYEQYF. The CDR3 coding sequence is TGTGCCAGCAGCCCACGGGACAGGGGTTCCTACGAGCAGTACTTC.

The chain uses TRBV29-1 and TRBJ2-1; the D is unclear. V was cut by 2 bases and J by 7 bases, with 9 bases left in between. Germline CDR1 is SQVTM and CDR2 is ANQGSEA. This CDR3 is 12 amino acids long. CDR3: CSVEPQPNEQFF. The CDR3 DNA reads TGCAGCGTTGAACCCCAACCGAATGAGCAGTTCTTC.

This clonotype was picked up a small number of times. This chain links TRBV7-2 with TRBJ2-5, with a weak D call TRBD2 (6 bases). The CDR3 totals 14 residues. The germline CDR1 and CDR2 sequences are SGHTA and FQGNSA. The V gene lost 5 bases and the J gene lost 0 bases, with 10 bases spanning the gap. This chain's CDR3 is CASSRRDYQETQYF. CDR3 DNA: TGTGCCAGCAGCCGCCGGGACTACCAAGAGACCCAGTACTTC.

This clonotype was counted many times. V and J are TRBV28 and TRBJ2-5; a weak D match, TRBD1 (6 bases). In germline, CDR1 is MDHEN, CDR2 SYDVKM. Trimming removed 3 bases from V and 4 bases from J, with 15 bases in between. The CDR3 contains 15 residues. CDR3 sequence (DNA): TGTGCCAGCAGTTTTGCAGGACAGAGTCGAGAGACCCAGTACTTC. Translating it yields CASSFAGQSRETQYF.

This clonotype was detected a few times. CDR3 coding DNA: TGTGCCAGCAGGGGGGAGCTAAACTATGGCTACACCTTC. As protein: CASRGELNYGYTF. The V call is TRBV7-9, the J call TRBJ1-2; TRBD1 might be the D (5 bases). Germline V gene data show CDR1 as SEHNR and CDR2 as FQNEAQ (reference sequence). Trimming cost V 6 bases and J 2 bases, with 10 bases left between them. CDR3 length equals 13 residues. Complete variable domain (other parts from reference TRBV7-9 and TRBJ1-2): DTGVSQNPRHKITKRGQNVTFRCDPISEHNRLYWYRQTLGQGPEFLTYFQNEAQLEKSRLLSDRFSAERPKGSFSTLEIQRTEQGDSAMYLCASRGELNYGYTFGSGTRLTVV.

This clonotype has a count of ten or more. The chain links TRBV30 to TRBJ1-1; 7 positions agree with TRBD1. V shed 1 base, J shed 6 bases, and the junction held 5 bases outside the gene matches. The germline gives CDR1 GTSNPN, CDR2 SVGIG (reference sequence). The length of the CDR3 is 13 residues. CDR3 amino acids: CAWSDGTDAEAFF. The CDR3 bases are TGTGCCTGGAGTGATGGGACAGACGCTGAAGCTTTCTTT. The full variable domain, its missing parts supplied by reference TRBV30 and TRBJ1-1, is SQTIHQWPATLVQPVGSPLSLECTVEGTSNPNLYWYRQAAGRGLQLLFYSVGIGQISSEVPQNLSASRPQDRQFILSSKKLLLSDSGFYLCAWSDGTDAEAFFGQGTRLTVV.

The sample holds a few counts of this clonotype. The V gene is TRBV5-1, the J gene TRBJ1-4; D remains ambiguous. V lost 0 bases to trimming and J lost 4 bases, with 10 bases between them. Germline V gene sequence: CDR1 SGHRS, CDR2 YFSETQ. CDR3 length equals 15 residues. The chain's CDR3 is CASSLETEDNEKLFF. The CDR3 coding sequence is TGCGCCAGCAGCTTGGAAACAGAAGATAATGAAAAACTGTTTTTT.

This clonotype has a count of ten or more. The J gene is TRBJ1-2, the V gene TRBV27, with D perhaps matching TRBD1 (6 bases). The CDR3 extends over 15 amino acids. Germline CDR1 is MNHEY and CDR2 is SMNVEV (reference sequence). Trimming shortened V by 6 bases and J by 4 bases, and 18 bases separated the two germline ends. The CDR3 sequence: CASSLWGGGAYGYTF. The CDR3, as DNA: TGTGCCAGCAGCCTGTGGGGGGGGGGCGCCTATGGCTACACCTTC.

On this clonotype itself: At one boundary the junction diverges from the germline segment, which might be a read error. V usage is TRBV19 and J usage is TRBJ1-5; D is possibly TRBD1 (6 bases). CDR1 is LNHDA, CDR2 SQIVND, per germline (reference sequence). This CDR3 has 13 residues. CDR3 residues: CATGRGINQPRHF. CDR3 coding DNA: TGTGCCACCGGCAGGGGTATCAATCAGCCCCGGCATTTT. Filled out from reference TRBV19 and TRBJ1-5, the complete variable domain reads DGGITQSPKYLFRKEGQNVTLSCEQNLNHDAMYWYRQDPGQGLRLIYYSQIVNDFQKGDIAEGYSVSREKKESFPLTVTSAQKNPTAFYLCATGRGINQPRHFGDGTRLSIL.

As regards this clonotype: A much larger clone lies a single base off, so this may be a read error. The gene calls are TRBV12-3 or TRBV12-4 and TRBJ2-3, with no clear D. V was cut by 0 bases and J by 4 bases, with 11 bases left in between. The CDR3 is made up of 15 amino acids. The CDR3 DNA reads as TGTGCCAGCAGTTTAGCGGTCAGGCGCCCAGATACGCAGTATTTT. Residues: CASSLAVRRPDTQYF.

This clonotype was counted between two and nine times. J is TRBJ2-5 and V is TRBV5-1; 10 bases fit TRBD1. Trimming took 3 bases from V and 3 from J; bases not matched to a gene: 11. The CDR3 spans 17 residues. Germline V CDR1 and CDR2: SGHRS, YFSETQ. The CDR3 nucleotides are TGCGCCAGCAGCTCGTGGGACAGGGGTTTCCCGAAAGAGACCCAGTACTTC. Protein product: CASSSWDRGFPKETQYF.

This rearrangement joins TRBV6-1 to TRBJ1-4; D is unresolved. Trimming stripped 7 bases from V and 7 bases from J, with 10 bases between. CDR3 size: 12 residues. In germline, CDR1 is MNHNS, CDR2 SASEGT. The CDR3 loop reads CASTIGSEKLFF. The CDR3, as DNA: TGTGCCAGCACCATAGGGTCTGAAAAACTGTTTTTT.

V gene TRBV18 combines with J gene TRBJ2-7; D uncertain. The CDR3 extends over 17 amino acids. V lost 1 base and J lost 0, with 16 bases in between. Germline V CDR1 and CDR2: KGHSH, LQKENI. The CDR3 protein is CASSPLRQGIASYEQYF. The CDR3, as DNA: TGTGCCAGCTCACCACTTCGGCAAGGCATCGCCTCCTACGAGCAGTACTTC.

The CDR3 coding sequence is TGTGCCACCAGTGATCTGGCTAGCGGGAGCACAGATACGCAGTATTTT. This sequence encodes CATSDLASGSTDTQYF. This sequence joins TRBV24-1 and TRBJ2-3, with 8 nucleotides matching TRBD2. This CDR3 is 16 amino acids long. The trim removed 3 bases at V and 0 bases at J, leaving 4 bases unmatched. Per the germline V gene, CDR1 is KGHDR and CDR2 is SFDVKD.

At least ten counts were recorded for this clonotype. The V and J genes are TRBV7-8 and TRBJ2-1, with 11 positions matching TRBD2. V was pared by 2 bases and J by 6 bases, with 9 bases of the junction left unmatched. The CDR3 runs to 17 residues. CDR1 and CDR2 from the germline V gene are SGHVS and FQNEAQ. The CDR3 nucleotides read TGTGCCAGCAGCTTAAGGCTAGCGGGGGGCATCTTCAATGAGCAGTTCTTC. This sequence encodes CASSLRLAGGIFNEQFF.

This clonotype was seen ten or more times. This chain joins TRBV6-1 and TRBJ2-7; 13 bases line up with TRBD2. Germline CDR1 and CDR2: MNHNS and SASEGT. V dropped 4 bases and J dropped 2; count of bases not matched to a gene: 8. This CDR3 has 17 amino acids. The CDR3 DNA follows: TGTGCCAGCAGTGTCCGACTAGCGGGAGGATACCCCTACGAGCAGTACTTC. Protein: CASSVRLAGGYPYEQYF.

This clonotype was recorded at least ten times. The V call is TRBV12-3 or TRBV12-4, the J call TRBJ1-2, with D uncertain. Trimming stripped 5 bases from V and 1 base from J, with 14 bases between. The CDR3 runs to 15 residues. The CDR3 spells CASSPAGPINYGYTF. The CDR3 DNA reads TGTGCCAGCAGTCCCGCTGGACCGATTAACTATGGCTACACCTTC.

The chain employs TRBV20-1 and TRBJ2-3; the match to TRBD2 covers 11 bases. Germline V gene lookup returns CDR1 DFQATT and CDR2 SNEGSKA (reference sequence). The CDR3 loop spans 13 amino acids. DNA for the CDR3: TGCAGGGCGACTAGCGGGGGCACAGATACGCAGTATTTT. This encodes CRATSGGTDTQYF.

This clonotype came up many times. The chain employs TRBV20-1 and TRBJ1-1; D remains unclear. This CDR3 is built from 16 residues. Germline CDR1 reads DFQATT; CDR2 reads SNEGSKA (reference sequence). Trimming took off 1 base at V and 1 base at J, with 16 bases between the two ends. The CDR3 loop reads CSARVGGNIWNTEAFF. CDR3 nucleotide sequence: TGCAGTGCTAGAGTAGGAGGGAATATTTGGAACACTGAAGCTTTCTTT.

The chain employs TRBV6-1 and TRBJ2-4; D remains unclear. Germline values: CDR1 MNHNS, CDR2 SASEGT. This CDR3 has 15 amino acids. Trimming left V 6 bases short and J 2 bases short, with 14 bases between. The CDR3 coding sequence is TGTGCCAGCAGCCGCCTCCCCCGGACCAAAAACATTCAGTACTTC. Its translation: CASSRLPRTKNIQYF.